The rows below give T cell receptor beta chains drawn from one sample of a study of blood T cell repertoires in COVID-19. Libraries were prepared by immunoSEQ multiplex PCR; TCRdb keeps only in-frame clonotypes and omits some of them. The table includes 150,000 or so clones, more than 75% detected once. Sequencing used peripheral blood. The receptors shown here come from a man in his fifties or sixties with active or convalescent COVID-19. Both conserved end residues are part of each CDR3. D genes are given only for firm matches.

V	D	J	CDR3	DNA
TRBV12-3/TRBV12-4	NA	TRBJ1-1	CANTQDLNTEAFF	TGTGCCAACACACAGGATCTGAACACTGAAGCTTTCTTT
TRBV19	NA	TRBJ1-3	CASSIPSRAGNTIYF	TGTGCCAGTAGTATCCCCAGCAGGGCTGGAAACACCATATATTTT
TRBV6-5	TRBD1	TRBJ1-5	CASNGRGSGTQHF	TGTGCCAGCAACGGCAGGGGGAGTGGGACCCAGCATTTT
TRBV18	TRBD1	TRBJ1-2	CASSSKTGPYYGYTF	TGTGCCAGCTCAAGCAAGACAGGGCCCTACTATGGCTACACCTTC
TRBV7-9	NA	TRBJ1-1	CASSRDSEAFF	TGTGCCAGCAGTAGGGACTCTGAAGCTTTCTTT
TRBV10-3	NA	TRBJ1-2	CAISESRDIGYGYTF	TGTGCCATCAGTGAGTCGAGGGATATTGGCTATGGCTACACCTTC
TRBV6-5	NA	TRBJ2-7	CASSRDSRYEQYF	TGTGCCAGCAGTAGGGACTCGCGGTACGAGCAGTACTTC
TRBV5-1	TRBD1	TRBJ1-1	CASSTLQGPNTEAFF	TGCGCCAGCAGCACCTTACAGGGGCCGAACACTGAAGCTTTCTTT
TRBV19	NA	TRBJ1-1	CASKKELGGGTEAFF	TGTGCCAGTAAGAAGGAATTGGGAGGAGGGACTGAAGCTTTCTTT
TRBV5-4	NA	TRBJ2-3	CASSFDYVVRPDTQYF	TGTGCCAGCAGCTTTGATTATGTGGTGCGGCCAGATACGCAGTATTTT
TRBV30	TRBD1	TRBJ1-5	CAWSTGGQPQHF	TGTGCCTGGAGCACAGGGGGTCAGCCCCAGCATTTT
TRBV30	NA	TRBJ2-2	CAWSSLGELFF	TGTGCCTGGAGCTCACTAGGGGAGCTGTTTTTT
TRBV7-9	NA	TRBJ2-7	CASSLWSGLSYEQYF	TGTGCCAGCAGCTTATGGTCGGGACTCTCCTACGAGCAGTACTTC